This TCR beta chain was identified in a study of cytomegalovirus exposure and HLA in healthy donors. Study observations and caveats: The study listed roughly 150 cytomegalovirus-associated TCR beta chains.

This clone was picked up one time. As yet, its antigen is unknown. Assay used: immunoSEQ multiplex PCR; TCRdb lists only in-frame clones, some missing. The table records tens of thousands of clones, more than 85% of them present only once. The CDR3 totals 16 residues. Trimming removed 0 bases from V and 0 bases from J, with 12 bases in between. Germline CDR1 is MNHEY and CDR2 is SVGAGI. The donors were in the roughly 110-subject validation cohort, distinct from the 666-subject first cohort. The V and J genes are TRBV6-5 and TRBJ2-7, with a possible D match to TRBD1 (6 bases). Sequenced material: PBMCs. The receptor was isolated from a man between 18 and 29 years old in good health and CMV-seropositive. CDR3 amino acids: CASSYSGTSSSYEQYF. The CDR3 bases are TGTGCCAGCAGTTACTCGGGGACATCCAGCTCCTACGAGCAGTACTTC.